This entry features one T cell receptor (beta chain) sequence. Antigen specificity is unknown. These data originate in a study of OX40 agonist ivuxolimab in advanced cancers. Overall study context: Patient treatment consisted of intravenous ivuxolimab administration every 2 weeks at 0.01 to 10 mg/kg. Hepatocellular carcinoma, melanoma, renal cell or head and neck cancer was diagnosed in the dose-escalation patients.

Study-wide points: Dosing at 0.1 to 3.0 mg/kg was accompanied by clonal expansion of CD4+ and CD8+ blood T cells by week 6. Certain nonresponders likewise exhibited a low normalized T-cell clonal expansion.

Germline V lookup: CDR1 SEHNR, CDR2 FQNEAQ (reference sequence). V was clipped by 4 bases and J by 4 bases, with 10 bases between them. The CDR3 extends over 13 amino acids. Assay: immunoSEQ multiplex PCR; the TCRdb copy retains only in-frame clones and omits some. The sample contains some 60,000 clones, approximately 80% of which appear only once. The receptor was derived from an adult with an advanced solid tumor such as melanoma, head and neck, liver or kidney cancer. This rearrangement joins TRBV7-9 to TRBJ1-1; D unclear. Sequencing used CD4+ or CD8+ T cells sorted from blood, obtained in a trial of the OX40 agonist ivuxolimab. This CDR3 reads CASSSLGSTEAFF. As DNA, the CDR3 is TGTGCCAGCAGCTCCTTAGGTTCCACTGAAGCTTTCTTT.